The clone carrying this T cell receptor (beta chain) was detected only once. In germline, CDR1 is SGHRS, CDR2 YFSETQ. Trimming took off 0 bases at V and 3 bases at J, with 13 bases between the two ends. The CDR3 loop spans 15 amino acids. The data originate from a study of T cell responses to AZD1222 COVID-19 vaccine. Clones were read by immunoSEQ multiplex PCR, and TCRdb kept only the in-frame ones, dropping some. The sample carries 110,000 to 150,000 clones, about 93% recorded once. This clonotype was sampled from an adult in good health. This specimen consisted of peripheral blood, obtained on day 0 of AZD1222 vaccination. The V call is TRBV5-1, the J call TRBJ2-7, with D hard to call. CDR3 sequence reads: CASSLGGIYVYEQYF. The CDR3 DNA follows: TGCGCCAGCAGCTTGGGGGGAATTTACGTCTACGAGCAGTACTTC.